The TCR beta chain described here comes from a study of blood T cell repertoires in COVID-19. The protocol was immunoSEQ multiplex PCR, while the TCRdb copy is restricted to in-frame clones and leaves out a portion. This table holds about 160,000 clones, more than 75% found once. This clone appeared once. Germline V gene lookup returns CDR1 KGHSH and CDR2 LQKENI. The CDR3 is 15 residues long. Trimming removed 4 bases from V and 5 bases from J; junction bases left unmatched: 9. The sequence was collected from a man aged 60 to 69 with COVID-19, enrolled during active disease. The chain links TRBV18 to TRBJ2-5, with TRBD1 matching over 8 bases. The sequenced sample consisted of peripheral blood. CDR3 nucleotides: TGTGCCAGCTCACTAGGACAGGGCCTACCGGAGACCCAGTACTTC. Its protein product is CASSLGQGLPETQYF.